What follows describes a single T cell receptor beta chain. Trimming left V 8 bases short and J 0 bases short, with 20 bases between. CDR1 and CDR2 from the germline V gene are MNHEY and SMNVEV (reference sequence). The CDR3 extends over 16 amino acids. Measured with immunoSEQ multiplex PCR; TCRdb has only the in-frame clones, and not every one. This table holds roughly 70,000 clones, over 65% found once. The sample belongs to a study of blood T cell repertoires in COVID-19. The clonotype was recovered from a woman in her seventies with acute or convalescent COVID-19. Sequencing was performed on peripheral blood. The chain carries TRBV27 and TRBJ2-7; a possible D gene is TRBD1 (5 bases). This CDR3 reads CASASPLRGSSYEQYF. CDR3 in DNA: TGTGCCAGCGCGAGCCCCCTAAGGGGAAGCTCCTACGAGCAGTACTTC.